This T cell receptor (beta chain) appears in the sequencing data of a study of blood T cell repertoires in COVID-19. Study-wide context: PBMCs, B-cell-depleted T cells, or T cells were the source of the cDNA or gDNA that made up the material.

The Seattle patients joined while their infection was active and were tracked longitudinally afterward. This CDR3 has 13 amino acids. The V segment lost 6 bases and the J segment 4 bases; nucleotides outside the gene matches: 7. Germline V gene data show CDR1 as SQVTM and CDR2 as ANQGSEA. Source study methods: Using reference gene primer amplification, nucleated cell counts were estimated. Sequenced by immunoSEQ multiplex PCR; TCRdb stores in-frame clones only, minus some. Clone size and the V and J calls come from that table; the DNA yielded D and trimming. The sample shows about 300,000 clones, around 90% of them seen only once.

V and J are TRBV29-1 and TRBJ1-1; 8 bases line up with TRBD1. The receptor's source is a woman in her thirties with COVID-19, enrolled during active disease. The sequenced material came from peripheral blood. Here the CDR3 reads CSVTGVGRTEAFF. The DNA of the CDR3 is TGCAGCGTGACAGGGGTTGGTCGCACTGAAGCTTTCTTT.